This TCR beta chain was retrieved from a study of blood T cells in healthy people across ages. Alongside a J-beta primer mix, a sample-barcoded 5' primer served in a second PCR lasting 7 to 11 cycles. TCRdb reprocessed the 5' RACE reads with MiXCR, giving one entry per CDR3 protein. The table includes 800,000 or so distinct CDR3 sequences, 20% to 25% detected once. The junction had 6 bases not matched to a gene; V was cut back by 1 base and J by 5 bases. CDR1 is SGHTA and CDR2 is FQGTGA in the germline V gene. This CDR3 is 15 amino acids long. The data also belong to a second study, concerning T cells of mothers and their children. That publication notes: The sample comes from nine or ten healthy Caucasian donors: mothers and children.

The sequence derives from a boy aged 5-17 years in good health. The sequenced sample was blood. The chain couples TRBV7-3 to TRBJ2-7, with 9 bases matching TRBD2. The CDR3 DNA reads TGTGCCAGCAGCTTAAGCGGGAGGGCCCGGGACGAGCAGTACTTC. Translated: CASSLSGRARDEQYF.